This paragraph covers one TCR beta chain sequence. This clonotype was detected only a few times. Which antigen it targets is not known. No base qualities exist here, and no much larger clone lies one base off it. The data stem from a study of type 1 and type 2 diabetes patients (dated by TCRdb to 2016 to 2017). Some background on the complete study: The cohort comprised nine or ten type 1 diabetes patients, a few type 2 diabetes patients and about six nondiabetic controls recruited in China. Across the study, CD4+ and CD8+ T cells were positively selected from PBMCs using CD4 or CD8 MicroBeads on MACS columns. A total of roughly 20,000,000 paired-end reads was generated across the whole study. Type 2 diabetes patients were used as a disease comparison group for the type 1 diabetes patients. In the study, high-throughput sequencing was used to profile TCRbeta repertoires so that type 1 diabetes, type 2 diabetes and nondiabetic individuals could be compared. When roughly 20-cycle amplification was compared with approximately 25-cycle amplification, V gene usage looked similar, suggesting that primer efficiencies were similar and PCR bias was random. Paired-end sequencing of TCRbeta libraries was performed on Illumina HiSeq 2000 or MiSeq instruments.

The paper as a whole reports these results and caveats: Highly correlated V and J gene usage patterns were observed for type 2 diabetes and control samples, with an average of approximately 0.97 between samples. Study groups were not matched for age and gender, which possibly biased interpretation. Type 2 diabetes patients had few highly-expanded CD4+ clones, median one, accounting for a median roughly 3.9% of reads. Type 2 diabetes repertoires showed high diversity, significantly greater than type 1 diabetes repertoires in both CD4+ and CD8+ T cells. Only a limited number of T2D and control samples were sequenced, so some T1D-only HECs might also appear in more T2D or control samples.

Standard classification criteria for type 1 or type 2 diabetes were met by all diabetic patients, and glucose and C-peptide were assessed by WHO-recommended methods. Exclusion applied to any donor with other autoimmune diseases or infections within the previous four weeks. From each participant, approximately 9.5 milliliters of peripheral blood were collected. PBMCs were isolated with LymphoPrep density separation. The reads were generated on an Illumina MiSeq. TCRbeta CDR3 amplification used genomic DNA from the sorted T cell subsets as template. The TCRbeta CDR3 region was amplified by multiplex PCR with 30 forward and 13 reverse primers. PCR products were purified with AMPure XP beads, after which indices and adaptors were added in a second approximately 27-cycle PCR. Before sequencing, the libraries were purified from gel with the QIAquick Gel Extraction Kit. The study's own analysis went as follows. FLASH was used to merge paired-end reads, and IgBLAST was used to align the merged reads to IMGT V, D and J germline references. After reads whose alignment identity to germline references fell below 70% were discarded, around 11,000,000 reads remained study-wide. IMGT definitions were followed to assign CDR3 boundaries, reading frame and productivity. Highly-expanded clones were defined as clones at or above 1% of reads, and diversity was measured by normalized Shannon entropy. Group differences in Shannon entropy were tested with unpaired two-tailed t-tests. TCRdb handled the public reads itself, with Q25 trimming in fastp and clone calling in MiXCR, and kept productive beta chains. A single entry per CDR3 protein holds the most common genes and DNA from its merged rows. The V and J calls, along with clone size, are taken from TCRdb and not from the paper's own processing. The sample table shows 250,000 to 300,000 distinct CDR3 sequences, and roughly 50% are seen once. Roughly an eighth of the sample belongs to the ten largest clones.

V is reduced by 5 bases and J by 9 bases, leaving a spacing of 17 bases between them. From the cysteine through the phenylalanine, the CDR3 covers 13 amino acids. CDR3 DNA only is kept here, 39 bases in frame from base 1. Looking up the germline V gene yields CDR1 MGHRA and CDR2 YSYEKL. The source of this sequence is a man younger than 35 with type 2 diabetes. The rearrangement joined TRBV4-1 to TRBJ2-7, with no D gene named confidently. The sequenced material came from peripheral blood mononuclear cells (PBMCs). This receptor has the CDR3 CASSAILEAMQYF. The sequenced DNA: TGCGCCAGCAGCGCTATATTGGAAGCAATGCAGTACTTC.